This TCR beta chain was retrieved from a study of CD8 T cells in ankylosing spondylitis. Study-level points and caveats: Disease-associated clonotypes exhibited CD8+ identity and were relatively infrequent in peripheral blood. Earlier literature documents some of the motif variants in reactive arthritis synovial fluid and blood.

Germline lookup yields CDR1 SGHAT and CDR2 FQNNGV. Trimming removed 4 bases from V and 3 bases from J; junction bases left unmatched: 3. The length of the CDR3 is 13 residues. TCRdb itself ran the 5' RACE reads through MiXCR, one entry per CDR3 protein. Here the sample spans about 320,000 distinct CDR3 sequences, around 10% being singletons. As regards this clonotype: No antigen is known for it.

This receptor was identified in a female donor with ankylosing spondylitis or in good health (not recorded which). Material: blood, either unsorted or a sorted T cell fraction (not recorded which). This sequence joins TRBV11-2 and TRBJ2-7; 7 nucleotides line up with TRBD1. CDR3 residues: CASSWTGSYEQYF. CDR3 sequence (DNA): TGTGCCAGCAGCTGGACAGGAAGCTACGAGCAGTACTTC.